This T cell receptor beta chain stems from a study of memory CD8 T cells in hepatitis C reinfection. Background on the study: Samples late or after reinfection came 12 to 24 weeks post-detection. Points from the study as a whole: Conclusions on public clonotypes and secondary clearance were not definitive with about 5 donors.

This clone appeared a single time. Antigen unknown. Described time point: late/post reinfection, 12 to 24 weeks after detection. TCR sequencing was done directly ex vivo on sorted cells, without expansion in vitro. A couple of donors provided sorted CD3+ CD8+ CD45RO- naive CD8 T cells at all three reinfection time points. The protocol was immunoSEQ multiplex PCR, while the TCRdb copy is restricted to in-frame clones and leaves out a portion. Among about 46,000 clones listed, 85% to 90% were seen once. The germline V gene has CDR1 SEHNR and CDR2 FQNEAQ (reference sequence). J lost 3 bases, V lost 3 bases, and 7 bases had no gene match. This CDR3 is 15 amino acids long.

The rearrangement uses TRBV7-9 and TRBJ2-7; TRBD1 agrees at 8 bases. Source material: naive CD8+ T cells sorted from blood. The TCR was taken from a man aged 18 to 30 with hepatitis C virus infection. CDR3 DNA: TGTGCCAGCAGCTTCCTCGGGACAGGTCACTACGAGCAGTACTTC. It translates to CASSFLGTGHYEQYF.